This TCR beta chain emerged from a study of PD-1 blockade in classical Hodgkin lymphoma. All patients relapsed after autologous stem cell transplantation, and brentuximab vedotin exposure varied. Magnetic depletion of non-target cells from thawed PBMCs yielded purified CD8+ T cells. Patients had relapsed/refractory classical Hodgkin lymphoma with complete response, partial response or progressive disease as best response. In its sample, this clone was seen a few times. Its antigen is still unknown. Produced via immunoSEQ multiplex PCR; TCRdb's table is partial and in-frame only. Of around 1,600 clones listed, around 80% are singletons. Broader study findings: A significant rise in TCR diversity by C4D1 was seen for CD4+ but not CD8+ cells. Baseline TCR diversity was reportedly lower in newly diagnosed patients than in healthy donors. It was reported as lower still in relapsed/refractory patients. Baseline diversity was lower in partial responders and progressors than complete responders.

The CDR3 extends over 13 amino acids. Germline loops: CDR1 SEHNR, CDR2 FQNEAQ (reference sequence). V shed 5 bases and J shed 5 bases, with 13 bases lying between them. The rearrangement joins TRBV7-9 to TRBJ2-7, with D perhaps TRBD2 (6 bases). The material was CD8+ T cells from blood, obtained at baseline. This sequence was found in a human donor with classical Hodgkin lymphoma. The CDR3 DNA follows: TGTGCCAGCAGCCCAAGAGCGGGCGACGAGCAGTACTTC. It encodes CASSPRAGDEQYF. Variable domain in full (rest from reference TRBV7-9 and TRBJ2-7): DTGVSQNPRHKITKRGQNVTFRCDPISEHNRLYWYRQTLGQGPEFLTYFQNEAQLEKSRLLSDRFSAERPKGSFSTLEIQRTEQGDSAMYLCASSPRAGDEQYFGPGTRLTVT.